These 8 T cell receptor beta chains share one sample of origin, sequenced in a study of CD8 T cells in ankylosing spondylitis. These receptors have no known antigen. TCRdb re-called the 5' RACE reads through MiXCR, storing one row per CDR3 protein. The table records fewer than 450,000 distinct CDR3 sequences, 15% to 20% of them present only once. Study-level results: Blood of patients with ankylosing spondylitis appeared to be characterized by a TCR beta motif of roughly eight highly homologous variants.

Sample: blood, either unsorted or a sorted T cell fraction (not recorded which). These receptor sequences come from a male donor with ankylosing spondylitis.

This clonotype has a count of ten or more. The CDR3 sequence is CASSPEGYEQYF. The CDR3 DNA is TGTGCCAGCAGCCCGGAGGGGTACGAGCAGTACTTC. The chain is built from TRBV11-2 and TRBJ2-7; TRBD2 is a possible D gene (6 bases). The CDR3 totals 12 residues. V shed 5 bases and J shed 4 bases, with 9 bases lying between them. Germline CDR1 SGHAT, CDR2 FQNNGV.

V and J are TRBV15 and TRBJ1-4, with a weak D call TRBD1 (6 bases). Germline CDR1 and CDR2: LNHNV and YYDKDF (reference sequence). V shed 6 bases and J shed 0 bases, with 11 bases lying between them. The CDR3 length is 15 residues. The CDR3 DNA is TGTGCCACCAGGAGCCCAGGGGCAACTAATGAAAAACTGTTTTTT. Protein: CATRSPGATNEKLFF. Drawing the rest from reference TRBV15 and TRBJ1-4, the complete variable domain is DAMVIQNPRYQVTQFGKPVTLSCSQTLNHNVMYWYQQKSSQAPKLLFHYYDKDFNNEADTPDNFQSRRPNTSFCFLDIRSPGLGDTAMYLCATRSPGATNEKLFFGSGTQLSVL.

This clonotype was counted ten times or more. The chain links TRBV12-3 or TRBV12-4 to TRBJ1-5, with 7 bases fitting TRBD1. The J segment lost 6 bases and the V segment lost 5 bases, leaving 10 bases of the junction unmatched. CDR3 length: 15 residues. In DNA, the CDR3 is TGTGCCAGCAGTCCTACAGGGGTAATCGGTCAGCCCCAGCATTTT. It codes for CASSPTGVIGQPQHF.

The chain recombines TRBV7-2 with TRBJ2-7; D remains ambiguous. The CDR3 covers 14 residues. Germline CDR1 and CDR2: SGHTA and FQGNSA. V was clipped by 5 bases and J by 3 bases, with 14 bases between them. The CDR3 is CASSTAVPLYEQYF. The CDR3 DNA reads TGTGCCAGCAGCACCGCAGTACCCCTCTACGAGCAGTACTTC.

This clonotype has just a few counts. The CDR3 region is CASSYSGGSLLSSYEQYF. DNA for the CDR3: TGTGCCAGCAGTTACAGCGGGGGGAGCTTGCTAAGCTCCTACGAGCAGTACTTC. J is TRBJ2-7 and V is TRBV6-2 or TRBV6-3; 9 bases are a match to TRBD2. The CDR3 totals 18 residues. V lost 2 bases to trimming and J lost 0 bases; unmatched junction nucleotides: 11. CDR1 and CDR2 from the germline V gene are MNHEY and SVGEGT.

At least ten counts were recorded for this clonotype. This sequence joins TRBV9 and TRBJ2-2; 9 positions agree with TRBD1. The junction had 12 bases not matched to a gene; V was cut back by 3 bases and J by 3 bases. CDR1 and CDR2 from the germline V gene are SGDLS and YYNGEE. CDR3 length: 18 residues. In DNA, the CDR3 is TGTGCCAGCAGCGGTTTCACCGGGACAGGGCTTGACACCGGGGAGCTGTTTTTT. It encodes CASSGFTGTGLDTGELFF.

A note on this clonotype: The junction does not match germline at one end; this may be a read error. The chain recombines TRBV20-1 with TRBJ2-5, with D possibly matching TRBD1 (7 bases). This CDR3 is 16 amino acids long. Germline CDR1 is DFQATT and CDR2 is SNEGSKA (reference sequence). CDR3: CCARWGPGQAGETQYF. Written as DNA, the CDR3 is TGCTGTGCTAGATGGGGGCCCGGACAGGCGGGGGAGACCCAGTACTTC.

This chain joins TRBV7-3 and TRBJ2-1, with 11 positions matching TRBD2. CDR1 and CDR2 (germline): SGHTA, FQGTGA. This CDR3 comprises 17 residues. The ends lost 5 bases at V and 2 bases at J; junction bases unmatched: 8. CDR3 sequence reads: CASSPASGGPPYNEQFF. CDR3 in DNA: TGTGCCAGCAGCCCTGCTAGCGGGGGGCCTCCCTACAATGAGCAGTTCTTC.